This TCR beta chain was captured by sequencing in a study of cytomegalovirus exposure and HLA in healthy donors. Whole-study results and caveats: While the bulk of TCR sequences proved rare, some public TCRs turned up in many donors.

This table comes from immunoSEQ multiplex PCR, and its TCRdb copy is limited to in-frame clones, with some not included. This table holds over 150,000 clones, 80% to 85% found once. The germline gives CDR1 SGHRS, CDR2 YFSETQ. This CDR3 has 14 amino acids. With 0 bases removed from V and 4 bases from J, the gap between germline ends came to 11 bases. To note about this clone: Its cognate antigen is unknown.

The sample was PBMCs. This clonotype was obtained from a young woman in good health and CMV-seropositive. This chain joins TRBV5-1 and TRBJ2-7, with D perhaps matching TRBD2 (6 bases). CDR3 protein: CASSLAGGFYEQYF. The CDR3 coding sequence is TGCGCCAGCAGCTTGGCCGGGGGTTTTTACGAGCAGTACTTC. The whole variable domain, remainder taken from reference TRBV5-1 and TRBJ2-7, is KAGVTQTPRYLIKTRGQQVTLSCSPISGHRSVSWYQQTPGQGLQFLFEYFSETQRNKGNFPGRFSGRQFSNSRSEMNVSTLELGDSALYLCASSLAGGFYEQYFGPGTRLTVT.